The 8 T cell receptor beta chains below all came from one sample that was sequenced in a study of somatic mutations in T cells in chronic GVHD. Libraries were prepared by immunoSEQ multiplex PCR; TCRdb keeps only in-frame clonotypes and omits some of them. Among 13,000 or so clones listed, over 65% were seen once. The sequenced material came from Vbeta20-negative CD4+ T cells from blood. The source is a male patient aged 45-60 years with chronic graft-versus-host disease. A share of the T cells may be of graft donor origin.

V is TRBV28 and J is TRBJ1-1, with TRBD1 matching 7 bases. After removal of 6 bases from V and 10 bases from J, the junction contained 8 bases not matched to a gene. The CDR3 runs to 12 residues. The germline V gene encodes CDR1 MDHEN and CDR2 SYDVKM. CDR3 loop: CASRRTGGTAFF. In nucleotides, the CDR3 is TGTGCCAGCAGGCGGACAGGAGGTACAGCTTTCTTT.

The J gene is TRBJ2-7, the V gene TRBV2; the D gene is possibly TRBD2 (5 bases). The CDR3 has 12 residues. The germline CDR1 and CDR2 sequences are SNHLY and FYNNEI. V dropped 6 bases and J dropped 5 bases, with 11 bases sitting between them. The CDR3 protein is CASRGAADEQYF. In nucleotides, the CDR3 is TGTGCCAGCAGGGGAGCGGCGGACGAGCAGTACTTC.

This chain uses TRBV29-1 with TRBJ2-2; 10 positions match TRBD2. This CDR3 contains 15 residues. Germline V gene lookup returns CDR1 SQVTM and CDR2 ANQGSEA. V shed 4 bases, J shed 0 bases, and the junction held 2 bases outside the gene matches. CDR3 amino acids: CSVGTSGPNTGELFF. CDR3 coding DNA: TGCAGCGTTGGGACTAGCGGACCGAACACCGGGGAGCTGTTTTTT.

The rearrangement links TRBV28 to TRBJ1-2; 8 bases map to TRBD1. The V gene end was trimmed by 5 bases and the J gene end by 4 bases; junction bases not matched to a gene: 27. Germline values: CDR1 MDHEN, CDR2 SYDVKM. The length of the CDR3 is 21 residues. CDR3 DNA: TGTGCCAGCAGTACACAGGGGGGGGGAATCGGGCTCAGCCTTTCGGGCTATGGCTACACCTTC. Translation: CASSTQGGGIGLSLSGYGYTF.

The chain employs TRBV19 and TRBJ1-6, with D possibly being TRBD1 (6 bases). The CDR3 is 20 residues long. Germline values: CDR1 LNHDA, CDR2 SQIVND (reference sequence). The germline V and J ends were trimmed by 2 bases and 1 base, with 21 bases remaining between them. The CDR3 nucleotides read TGTGCCAGTAGTATATTAACCGGGACACAAGATCGGTCCTATAATTCACCCCTCCACTTT. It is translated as CASSILTGTQDRSYNSPLHF.

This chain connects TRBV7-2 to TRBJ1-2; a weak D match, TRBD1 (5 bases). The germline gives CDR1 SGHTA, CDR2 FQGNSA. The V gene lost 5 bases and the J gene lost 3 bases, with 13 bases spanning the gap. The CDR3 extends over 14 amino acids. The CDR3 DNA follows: TGTGCCAGCAGCCCACCCCAGACAGACTATGGCTACACCTTC. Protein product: CASSPPQTDYGYTF.

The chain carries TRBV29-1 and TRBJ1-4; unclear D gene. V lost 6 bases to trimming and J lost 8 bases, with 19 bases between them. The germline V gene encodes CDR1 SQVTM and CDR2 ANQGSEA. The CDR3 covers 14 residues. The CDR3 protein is CSVLDPTGREKLFF. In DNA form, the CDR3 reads TGCAGCGTCCTCGATCCAACCGGGAGGGAAAAACTGTTTTTT.

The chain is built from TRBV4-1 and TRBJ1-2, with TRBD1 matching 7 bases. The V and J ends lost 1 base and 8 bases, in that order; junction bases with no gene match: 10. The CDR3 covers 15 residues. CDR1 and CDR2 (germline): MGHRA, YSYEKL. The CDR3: CASSQATGVISGYTF. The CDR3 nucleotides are TGCGCCAGCAGCCAAGCCACAGGGGTTATATCGGGCTACACCTTC.